These 17 T cell receptor beta chains were sequenced from one sample in a study of cytomegalovirus exposure and HLA in healthy donors. PCR amplification relied on 60 Vbeta primers (plus 13 Jbeta primers). Sequenced by immunoSEQ multiplex PCR; TCRdb stores in-frame clones only, minus some. The profile shows some 140,000 clones, approximately 60% of them singletons. Specimen: PBMCs. The receptors were gathered from a woman aged 35 to 49 in good health and CMV-seronegative.

The V call is TRBV15, the J call TRBJ2-7, with D uncertain. The CDR3 runs to 14 residues. Trimming took off 0 bases at V and 7 bases at J, with 13 bases between the two ends. Germline CDR1 reads LNHNV; CDR2 reads YYDKDF (reference sequence). CDR3 sequence reads: CATSREARGGEQYF. CDR3 nucleotide sequence: TGTGCCACCAGCAGAGAGGCGAGAGGTGGTGAGCAGTACTTC.

The chain has TRBV5-1 and TRBJ2-7; TRBD1 matches at 7 bases. Losses at the gene ends were 1 base for V and 0 bases for J; bases not matched to a gene: 13. The germline V gene encodes CDR1 SGHRS and CDR2 YFSETQ. The CDR3 extends over 18 amino acids. The CDR3 DNA follows: TGCGCCAGCAGCTTGAGGGCTTTGGGACAGCCCAGCTCCTACGAGCAGTACTTC. It specifies CASSLRALGQPSSYEQYF.

In this sample, this clone turned up a few times. The V call is TRBV29-1, the J call TRBJ2-7, with no clear D. Per germline, CDR1 SQVTM and CDR2 ANQGSEA. Between the trimmed V and J ends, which lost 4 bases and 6 bases, there was a span of 16 bases. The CDR3 contains 13 residues. The chain's CDR3 is CSVAQPPLLEQYF. Here the CDR3 DNA reads TGCAGCGTTGCACAGCCCCCTCTCCTCGAGCAGTACTTC.

The rearrangement uses TRBV29-1 and TRBJ2-5; 7 bases match TRBD1. The DNA end lines up better with TRBJ2-7; the J call may be wrong. The germline gives CDR1 SQVTM, CDR2 ANQGSEA. The CDR3 spans 14 residues. The CDR3 protein is CSVVVTGESYEQYF. In DNA form, the CDR3 reads TGCAGCGTTGTAGTCACAGGGGAGTCCTACGAGCAGTACTTC.

The genes are TRBV9 and TRBJ1-1, with D possibly matching TRBD1 (5 bases). The CDR3 loop spans 16 amino acids. CDR1 SGDLS and CDR2 YYNGEE come from the germline V gene. With 0 bases removed from V and 2 bases from J, the gap between germline ends came to 14 bases. Here the CDR3 DNA reads TGTGCCAGCAGCGTAGATGGGGGGATCCGAAACACTGAAGCTTTCTTT. As protein: CASSVDGGIRNTEAFF.

The V and J genes are TRBV18 and TRBJ1-2; 9 bases map to TRBD1. The CDR3 consists of 17 residues. Looked up from germline, CDR1 is KGHSH and CDR2 is LQKENI. V gave up 6 bases and J gave up 2 bases; unmatched junction bases: 13. CDR3 protein: CASSRTGAASGNYGYTF. Written as DNA, the CDR3 is TGTGCCAGCTCCCGGACAGGGGCCGCGTCCGGAAACTATGGCTACACCTTC.

This clone was counted between two and nine times. The chain employs TRBV27 and TRBJ1-2, with D possibly matching TRBD1 (6 bases). The CDR3 is made up of 14 amino acids. Germline CDR1 reads MNHEY; CDR2 reads SMNVEV (reference sequence). V shed 3 bases and J shed 7 bases, with 15 bases lying between them. CDR3 amino acids: CASSLSGAWGGYTF. The CDR3 bases are TGTGCCAGCAGTTTGTCAGGGGCGTGGGGTGGCTACACCTTC.

The chain carries TRBV27 and TRBJ2-5; tentative D call: TRBD1 (6 bases). Germline V gives CDR1 MNHEY, CDR2 SMNVEV (reference sequence). CDR3 length: 15 residues. The V end was cut by 7 bases, the J end by 5 bases, with 20 bases between. For the CDR3, the DNA is TGTGCCAGCACCCCTACCAGGGGACCATGGGAGACCCAGTACTTC. Translated: CASTPTRGPWETQYF.

The chain is built from TRBV27 and TRBJ2-3, with D hard to call. Germline CDR1 reads MNHEY; CDR2 reads SMNVEV (reference sequence). The germline V and J ends were trimmed by 2 bases and 0 bases, with 12 bases remaining between them. The CDR3 sequence is 16 residues long. CDR3 in DNA: TGTGCCAGCAGTTTAGCGGCCGGATTTAGCACAGATACGCAGTATTTT. Translated, it gives CASSLAAGFSTDTQYF.

CDR3 nucleotides: TGTGCCAGCAGTGGGGGGGGCAGACTGTACCAAGAGACCCAGTACTTC. Protein product: CASSGGGRLYQETQYF. The V gene is TRBV6-1, the J gene TRBJ2-5, with D possibly being TRBD2 (7 bases). Germline lookup yields CDR1 MNHNS and CDR2 SASEGT. This CDR3 comprises 16 residues. V was clipped by 4 bases and J by 0 bases, with 15 bases between them.

Only a few counts were recorded for this clone. This chain links TRBV5-4 with TRBJ2-2; D possibly corresponds to TRBD2 (6 bases). V lost 0 bases and J lost 3, with 6 bases in between. The CDR3 runs 14 residues. In germline, CDR1 is SGHNT, CDR2 YYREEE (reference sequence). CDR3 bases: TGTGCCAGCAGCTTGGGACTAGACACCGGGGAGCTGTTTTTT. This translates into CASSLGLDTGELFF. Using reference TRBV5-4 and TRBJ2-2 for the parts outside the CDR3, the full variable domain is ETGVTQSPTHLIKTRGQQVTLRCSSQSGHNTVSWYQQALGQGPQFIFQYYREEENGRGNFPPRFSGLQFPNYSSELNVNALELDDSALYLCASSLGLDTGELFFGEGSRLTVL.

This clone appeared a few times. The rearrangement joins TRBV5-1 to TRBJ1-1; TRBD1 matches at 7 bases. With V trimmed by 4 bases and J by 0 bases, 6 bases remained unmatched. In germline, CDR1 is SGHRS, CDR2 YFSETQ. The CDR3 spans 15 residues. The CDR3 reads CASSGGQFMNTEAFF. The CDR3 DNA is TGCGCCAGCAGCGGGGGACAGTTCATGAACACTGAAGCTTTCTTT.

This rearrangement joins TRBV29-1 to TRBJ1-4, with D unclear. This CDR3 region has 14 residues. The germline CDR1 and CDR2 sequences are SQVTM and ANQGSEA. The V and J ends lost 1 base and 10 bases respectively, with 16 bases between them. The chain's CDR3 is CSVEGPEREGKLFF. DNA of the CDR3: TGCAGCGTTGAAGGCCCCGAACGGGAGGGAAAACTGTTTTTT.

This clone has only a few counts. The genes are TRBV12-5 and TRBJ1-1; D remains unclear. The CDR3 totals 12 residues. Germline CDR1 is LGHNT and CDR2 is FRNRAP. V gave up 2 bases and J gave up 5 bases, with 6 bases separating them. The CDR3 loop is CASGLPQTEAFF. For the CDR3, the DNA is TGTGCTAGTGGTTTGCCCCAGACTGAAGCTTTCTTT.

This chain joins TRBV9 and TRBJ2-5; 9 nucleotides agree with TRBD1. V lost 0 bases and J lost 1; bases outside the gene matches: 4. The CDR3 consists of 16 residues. From germline, CDR1 is SGDLS and CDR2 YYNGEE. CDR3 DNA: TGTGCCAGCAGCGTAGAGAGGACAGGGGTCCAAGAGACCCAGTACTTC. Encoded protein: CASSVERTGVQETQYF.

V and J are TRBV28 and TRBJ1-5, with a weak D call TRBD1 (5 bases). V lost 3 bases, J lost 0 bases, and 15 bases lay in between. There are 17 residues in the CDR3. Germline CDR1 and CDR2: MDHEN and SYDVKM. The CDR3 sequence: CASSLGQGLYSNQPQHF. The CDR3 DNA reads as TGTGCCAGCAGTTTGGGGCAGGGCCTCTATAGCAATCAGCCCCAGCATTTT.

This clone was recorded a few times. The V call is TRBV28, the J call TRBJ1-2, with 9 nucleotides matching TRBD1. CDR1 is MDHEN, CDR2 SYDVKM, per germline. The V segment lost 5 bases and the J segment 2 bases; nucleotides outside the gene matches: 6. This CDR3 has 15 residues. Here the CDR3 DNA reads TGTGCCAGCAGTAATGCGGGGACAGGGAACTATGGCTACACCTTC. Protein sequence: CASSNAGTGNYGYTF.